These 22 T cell receptor beta chains were sequenced from one sample in a study of blood T cell repertoires in COVID-19 (dated by TCRdb to the early 2020s). Library prep was done by the immunoSEQ multiplex PCR assay. In its TCRdb copy, this immuneACCESS table keeps in-frame sequences only and misses some clones. Where compared with another copy, unresolved V genes explain less than half of these, and the others have no known cause. The sample table lists roughly 260,000 clones, 88% of them with a count of one. The ten largest clones capture about 10% of the sample. Sequenced material: peripheral blood. These receptors were collected from a woman in her 30s with COVID-19, enrolled during active disease.

The rearrangement links TRBV28 to TRBJ2-5; the match to TRBD2 covers 11 bases. The CDR3 has 18 amino acids. The junction had 11 bases not matched to a gene; V was cut back by 3 bases and J by 2 bases. Germline V CDR1 and CDR2: MDHEN, SYDVKM. Here the CDR3 DNA reads TGTGCCAGCAGTTTCCGCGGCGCTAGCGGGAGGCTTCAAGAGACCCAGTACTTC. It encodes CASSFRGASGRLQETQYF.

There are a few counts of this clone. The chain combines TRBV2 with TRBJ1-4, with TRBD1 identical over 7 bases. The CDR3 is 14 amino acids. The V and J ends lost 5 bases and 5 bases, in that order; junction bases with no gene match: 5. Germline V gene lookup returns CDR1 SNHLY and CDR2 FYNNEI. The DNA of the CDR3 is TGTGCCAGCAGTATGGGACAGATGAATGAAAAACTGTTTTTT. This encodes CASSMGQMNEKLFF.

The V and J genes are TRBV4-1 and TRBJ1-1, with D possibly matching TRBD1 (5 bases). CDR3 length: 12 amino acids. Germline assignment: CDR1 MGHRA and CDR2 YSYEKL. The V end was cut by 3 bases, the J end by 10 bases, with 12 bases between. CDR3 nucleotides: TGCGCCAGCAGCCAGGGAGGGGTTGGAGCTTTCTTT. Its translation: CASSQGGVGAFF.

The V and J genes are TRBV15 and TRBJ1-5; D call uncertain. Germline CDR1 reads LNHNV; CDR2 reads YYDKDF (reference sequence). V lost 3 bases, J lost 8 bases, and 8 bases lay in between. The CDR3 length is 12 residues. The CDR3 sequence is CATSSDWKPQHF. CDR3 DNA sequence: TGTGCCACCAGCAGCGACTGGAAGCCCCAGCATTTT. The full variable domain, rest sourced from reference TRBV15 and TRBJ1-5, is DAMVIQNPRYQVTQFGKPVTLSCSQTLNHNVMYWYQQKSSQAPKLLFHYYDKDFNNEADTPDNFQSRRPNTSFCFLDIRSPGLGDTAMYLCATSSDWKPQHFGDGTRLSIL.

The CDR3 loop is CAIYDRITYEQYF. DNA of the CDR3: TGTGCCATCTACGACAGAATAACCTACGAGCAGTACTTC. This sequence joins TRBV10-3 and TRBJ2-7, with a tentative D call TRBD1 (5 bases). Trimming removed 8 bases at V and 2 bases at J, with 13 bases between. CDR1 is ENHRY, CDR2 SYGVKD, per germline. The CDR3 runs 13 residues.

The chain combines TRBV18 with TRBJ2-2, with 11 bases identical to TRBD1. After removal of 6 bases from V and 6 bases from J, the junction contained 6 bases not matched to a gene. Germline CDR1 is KGHSH and CDR2 is LQKENI. This CDR3 is 15 amino acids long. Written as DNA, the CDR3 is TGTGCCAGCTCGACCGGGACAGGGGGTGCCGGGGAGCTGTTTTTT. Translation gives CASSTGTGGAGELFF.

The CDR3 region is CASSGQGYLETQYF. CDR3 DNA: TGTGCCAGCAGTGGACAGGGATATCTAGAGACCCAGTACTTC. The V gene is TRBV2, the J gene TRBJ2-5, with 7 bases lining up with TRBD1. The V gene's germline CDR1 is SNHLY and CDR2 FYNNEI. V lost 4 bases to trimming and J lost 4 bases; unmatched junction nucleotides: 6. The CDR3 runs 14 residues.

This chain joins TRBV4-1 and TRBJ1-2; perhaps TRBD1 as D (6 bases). CDR1 MGHRA and CDR2 YSYEKL come from the germline V gene. CDR3 length: 15 residues. Trimming took off 3 bases at V and 4 bases at J, with 15 bases between the two ends. CDR3 in DNA: TGCGCCAGCAGCCACCGGGACACTCCAATCTATGGCTACACCTTC. Its protein is CASSHRDTPIYGYTF.

In regard to this clone: At one end the junction does not follow the germline gene, possibly because of a read error. The chain is built from TRBV7-7 and TRBJ2-2, with D perhaps matching TRBD2 (5 bases). Germline V gene sequence: CDR1 SSHAT, CDR2 FNYEAQ (reference sequence). The CDR3 contains 16 residues. The CDR3 is CASSLGPSGTTGELFF. Here the CDR3 DNA reads TGTGCTAGCAGCCTCGGACCCTCGGGAACGACCGGGGAGCTGTTTTTT.

This clone was recorded only once. V and J are TRBV10-1 and TRBJ2-2; D unclear. V lost 1 base and J lost 6, with 6 bases in between. Germline CDR1 WNHNN, CDR2 SYGVQD (reference sequence). The CDR3 runs to 13 residues. In nucleotides, the CDR3 is TGCGCCAGCAGTGAGTACCTAGCCGGGGAGCTGTTTTTT. Its protein is CASSEYLAGELFF.

The DNA of the CDR3 is TGTGCCAGCAGCATTTCCGGGACACTAGAGACCCAGTACTTC. This gives the protein CASSISGTLETQYF. This chain joins TRBV2 and TRBJ2-5; perhaps TRBD1 as D (6 bases). V lost 6 bases and J lost 4, with 15 bases in between. Germline V gene sequence: CDR1 SNHLY, CDR2 FYNNEI. CDR3 length: 14 residues. Complete variable domain (other parts from reference TRBV2 and TRBJ2-5): EPEVTQTPSHQVTQMGQEVILRCVPISNHLYFYWYRQILGQKVEFLVSFYNNEISEKSEIFDDQFSVERPDGSNFTLKIRSTKLEDSAMYFCASSISGTLETQYFGPGTRLLVL.

The V gene is TRBV5-4, the J gene TRBJ2-7, with D possibly TRBD2 on 6 matching bases. The CDR3 has 13 amino acids. Trimming pared 0 bases from V and 3 bases from J, leaving 7 bases between. In germline, CDR1 is SGHNT, CDR2 YYREEE (reference sequence). In DNA, the CDR3 is TGTGCCAGCAGCTTGGGGGGGGTCTACGAGCAGTACTTC. Protein sequence: CASSLGGVYEQYF.

In DNA, the CDR3 is TGTGCCAGCAGTGATGGGGGACAGGGAGCCTATGGCTACACCTTC. Amino acids: CASSDGGQGAYGYTF. The chain carries TRBV2 and TRBJ1-2, with 9 bases fitting TRBD1. The J segment lost 4 bases and the V segment lost 3 bases, leaving 6 bases of the junction unmatched. This CDR3 spans 15 amino acids. Germline lookup yields CDR1 SNHLY and CDR2 FYNNEI.

The chain is built from TRBV29-1 and TRBJ2-2, with TRBD2 identical over 8 bases. The length of the CDR3 is 15 residues. Germline V gene lookup returns CDR1 SQVTM and CDR2 ANQGSEA. Unmatched junction bases numbered 8, after V lost 7 bases and J lost 1 base. The chain's CDR3 is CSGLSGSGNTGELFF. CDR3 DNA: TGCAGCGGACTGAGCGGGAGCGGGAACACCGGGGAGCTGTTTTTT.

The chain has TRBV11-2 and TRBJ1-5; D gene uncertain. The germline V gene has CDR1 SGHAT and CDR2 FQNNGV. Trimming removed 2 bases at V and 7 bases at J, with 9 bases between. This CDR3 is built from 13 residues. CDR3 nucleotide sequence: TGTGCCAGCAGCTTAAGCGAGGTGCAGCCCCAGCATTTT. Protein product: CASSLSEVQPQHF.

The chain joins TRBV11-2 to TRBJ2-3, with 14 positions matching TRBD2. Losses at the gene ends were 3 bases for V and 1 base for J; bases not matched to a gene: 9. In germline, CDR1 is SGHAT, CDR2 FQNNGV. This CDR3 has 19 amino acids. The CDR3 bases are TGTGCCAGCAGCTTGGGACTAGCGGGAGTTGGGCGGGGCACAGATACGCAGTATTTT. Residues: CASSLGLAGVGRGTDTQYF.

Only one count was recorded for this clone. J is TRBJ2-4 and V is TRBV28; no definite D call. This CDR3 comprises 16 residues. From germline, CDR1 is MDHEN and CDR2 SYDVKM. Trimming took off 2 bases at V and 1 base at J, with 12 bases between the two ends. CDR3 sequence: CASSLRHSQAKNIQYF. CDR3 in DNA: TGTGCCAGCAGTTTAAGACACTCTCAGGCCAAAAACATTCAGTACTTC.

This chain connects TRBV10-2 to TRBJ2-2, with TRBD1 matching over 7 bases. This CDR3 is 18 amino acids long. The germline gives CDR1 WSHSY, CDR2 SAAADI. Trimming cost V 0 bases and J 8 bases; bases outside gene matches: 15. The CDR3 loop is CASSESRQGTTSQGELFF. CDR3 bases: TGCGCCAGCAGTGAGTCAAGACAGGGAACAACATCCCAAGGGGAGCTGTTTTTT.

The chain employs TRBV7-3 and TRBJ2-6; no clear D gene. Germline CDR1 and CDR2: SGHTA and FQGTGA. V lost 2 bases, J lost 1 base, and 12 bases lay in between. The CDR3 consists of 17 residues. The CDR3, as DNA: TGTGCCAGCAGCTTACACCGAACCGCGTCTGGGGCCAACGTCCTGACTTTC. Translating gives CASSLHRTASGANVLTF. Combining the CDR3 with reference TRBV7-3 and TRBJ2-6 gives the whole variable domain GAGVSQTPSNKVTEKGKYVELRCDPISGHTALYWYRQSLGQGPEFLIYFQGTGAADDSGLPNDRFFAVRPEGSVSTLKIQRTERGDSAVYLCASSLHRTASGANVLTFGAGSRLTVL.

The chain recombines TRBV5-1 with TRBJ2-6; 8 nucleotides align to TRBD2. The CDR3 contains 20 residues. Germline lookup yields CDR1 SGHRS and CDR2 YFSETQ. V lost 1 base and J lost 4; bases outside the gene matches: 16. The CDR3 DNA reads TGCGCCAGCAGCTTGATAGGTGGAAGCGGGAGAACGGGAGGGGCCAACGTCCTGACTTTC. Protein product: CASSLIGGSGRTGGANVLTF.

The V gene is TRBV25-1, the J gene TRBJ2-3; D unclear. Germline V gene sequence: CDR1 MGHDK, CDR2 SYGVNS. V was pared by 4 bases and J by 2 bases, with 7 bases between. The CDR3 spans 13 residues. The CDR3 sequence is CASSALYTDTQYF. DNA of the CDR3: TGTGCCAGCAGTGCGCTCTACACAGATACGCAGTATTTT.

The chain uses TRBV19 and TRBJ1-2; D is perhaps TRBD1 (6 bases). Germline V lookup: CDR1 LNHDA, CDR2 SQIVND (reference sequence). The CDR3 is 12 residues long. Trimming shortened V by 8 bases and J by 0 bases, and 7 bases separated the two germline ends. The CDR3 spells CASRTANYGYTF. The CDR3 bases are TGTGCCAGTCGGACAGCTAACTATGGCTACACCTTC.